The sequence of this TCR beta chain was determined in a study of a mutant IDH1 vaccine in newly diagnosed glioma. Study-wide results and caveats: In roughly 93% of patients, immune responses induced by the vaccine occurred. Apparently unrelated to pseudoprogression were changes in the top peripheral T cell clonotypes.

Noted time point: baseline, week 1 (first vaccination visit). Treatment here: pre-vaccination baseline after standard-of-care therapy. Method: immunoSEQ multiplex PCR; TCRdb's copy keeps in-frame clones and lacks some. The sample has some 90,000 clones, roughly four fifths seen once; the top ten hold about 5.6%. Points on this clone: Its antigen is still unknown.

Trimming cost V 5 bases and J 1 base; bases outside gene matches: 6. The CDR3 runs to 15 residues. CDR1 and CDR2 from the germline V gene are SGHTA and FQGNSA. This receptor was taken from a man in his forties with glioma. Some clones in this sample may be carry-over from other donors' samples. The rearrangement links TRBV7-2 to TRBJ2-7; 9 nucleotides agree with TRBD1. The source was PBMCs, collected from a glioma patient treated with radiotherapy, temozolomide or both. The CDR3 coding sequence is TGTGCCAGCAGCCTCCGACAGGGGGTTTCCTACGAGCAGTACTTC. Protein sequence: CASSLRQGVSYEQYF.